The rows below give T cell receptor beta chains drawn from one sample of a study of neoadjuvant anti-PD-1 for oral cavity cancer. Assay used: immunoSEQ multiplex PCR; TCRdb lists only in-frame clones, some missing. The data contain over 11,000 clones, 65% to 85% of them singletons. The source material was PBMCs, sampled after nivolumab (anti-PD-1) treatment. These receptors originate from a person aged 35 to 85 with oral cavity squamous cell carcinoma. Each CDR3 is given with its conserved first and last residue. A D gene is named only where the DNA matches it firmly. Size tells how often a clone was seen (once, few, many) or the class of an expanded clone, and some rows leave it out.

>NA|TRBD1|TRBJ2-7|TRBV29-1
CSVSNGQGVSYEQYF
TGCAGCGTTTCTAACGGACAGGGAGTATCCTACGAGCAGTACTTC
>few|TRBD1|TRBJ1-5|TRBV28
CASSLGWGQGTKNQPQHF
TGTGCCAGCAGTTTGGGCTGGGGACAGGGGACAAAAAATCAGCCCCAGCATTTT
>NA|TRBD2|TRBJ2-5|TRBV4-2
CASSQEASGRAETQYF
TGTGCCAGCAGCCAAGAAGCTAGCGGGAGGGCGGAGACCCAGTACTTC
>NA|NA|TRBJ1-5|TRBV30
CAWSSAGDFYSNQPQHF
TGTGCCTGGAGTTCGGCAGGGGATTTTTATAGCAATCAGCCCCAGCATTTT
>NA|NA|TRBJ1-1|TRBV29-1
CSVDGGFMNTEAFF
TGCAGCGTTGATGGCGGATTCATGAACACTGAAGCTTTCTTT
>NA|NA|TRBJ2-7|TRBV5-6
CASSLSSSSYEQYF
TGTGCCAGCAGCTTGAGTTCCAGCTCCTACGAGCAGTACTTC
>NA|TRBD1|TRBJ1-3|TRBV7-2
CASSPQGAQIGSGNTIYF
TGTGCCAGCAGCCCACAGGGGGCGCAGATAGGGTCTGGAAACACCATATATTTT
>few|NA|TRBJ2-3|TRBV27
CASSPSPFQNTQYF
TGTGCCAGCAGTCCTTCGCCATTCCAGAATACGCAGTATTTT
>NA|NA|TRBJ2-7|TRBV21-1
CASSKGHDSSYEQYF
TGTGCCAGCAGCAAAGGGCACGACTCTTCTTACGAGCAGTACTTC
>NA|TRBD1|TRBJ1-1|TRBV5-1
CASSFWKGTGEAFF
TGCGCCAGCAGCTTCTGGAAAGGGACAGGGGAAGCTTTCTTT
>once|NA|TRBJ2-5|TRBV4-1
CASSQDGRGSKETQYF
TGCGCCAGCAGCCAAGATGGTAGGGGTTCGAAGGAGACCCAGTACTTC
>NA|TRBD1|TRBJ2-7|TRBV6-5
CASRTGIGYEQYF
TGTGCCAGCAGGACAGGGATAGGCTACGAGCAGTACTTC
>NA|NA|TRBJ2-1|TRBV5-1
CASSPRLGDNEQFF
TGCGCCAGCAGCCCCCGACTAGGGGACAATGAGCAGTTCTTC
>few|NA|TRBJ1-2|TRBV28
CASSSSVVGNTF
TGTGCCAGCAGTTCCTCGGTGGTTGGCAACACCTTC
>NA|NA|TRBJ2-1|TRBV9
CASSATGNNEQFF
TGTGCCAGCAGCGCGACAGGTAATAATGAGCAGTTCTTC
>NA|NA|TRBJ1-3|TRBV30
CAWRPTGSSGNTIYF
TGTGCCTGGAGGCCCACAGGGAGCTCTGGAAACACCATATATTTT
>NA|TRBD1|TRBJ2-1|TRBV6-1
CASSGQAGPGNEQFF
TGTGCCAGCAGCGGACAGGCAGGCCCGGGGAATGAGCAGTTCTTC
>NA|NA|TRBJ2-1|TRBV30
CAWSVSGDNEQFF
TGTGCCTGGAGTGTCAGTGGAGACAATGAGCAGTTCTTC
>few|TRBD1|TRBJ1-5|TRBV7-2
CASSPATGTQHF
TGTGCCAGCAGCCCGGCGACAGGGACCCAGCATTTT
>NA|NA|TRBJ1-3|TRBV11-2
CASSLGRLSGNTIYF
TGTGCCAGCAGCTTAGGCCGGCTCTCTGGAAACACCATATATTTT
>NA|TRBD2|TRBJ2-3|TRBV19
CASSQERDPRDTQYF
TGTGCCAGTAGTCAAGAGCGGGACCCGCGGGATACGCAGTATTTT
>few|TRBD2|TRBJ2-1|TRBV11-3
CASSARAGEQFF
TGTGCCAGCAGCGCCCGAGCGGGAGAGCAGTTCTTC
>NA|NA|TRBJ2-2|TRBV2
CASSAQGGDTGELFF
TGTGCCAGCAGTGCTCAGGGGGGGGACACCGGGGAGCTGTTTTTT
>NA|NA|TRBJ2-7|TRBV15
CATSRLPWGDYEQYF
TGTGCCACCAGCAGACTGCCTTGGGGGGACTACGAGCAGTACTTC
>NA|TRBD2|TRBJ2-3|TRBV7-6
CASGSMKREITDTQYF
TGTGCCAGCGGATCCATGAAGCGGGAGATTACAGATACGCAGTATTTT
>NA|NA|TRBJ2-4|TRBV5-6
CASTGVGGGKNIQYF
TGTGCCAGCACCGGGGTGGGAGGAGGAAAAAACATTCAGTACTTC
>few|TRBD2|TRBJ2-7|TRBV13
CASRRTSSYEQYF
TGTGCCAGCAGGAGGACTAGCTCCTACGAGCAGTACTTC
>NA|NA|TRBJ1-2|TRBV10-1
CASSDRRMGGYTF
TGCGCCAGCAGTGATCGGCGGATGGGTGGCTACACCTTC
>few|NA|TRBJ1-2|TRBV29-1
CSVAGLEGYTF
TGCAGCGTAGCGGGTTTGGAAGGCTACACCTTC